The clone carrying this T cell receptor (beta chain) was found a few times. This sample was taken from a study of blood T cell repertoires in COVID-19. For the study at large: COVID-19 samples, acute and convalescent, were from the United States, Italy and Spain.

Under the authors' procedure: Nucleated cell counts were estimated from reference gene primer amplification. Profiling relied on immunoSEQ multiplex PCR, and the TCRdb table lists in-frame clones only, not all of them. The V and J calls and clone size come from that table; D and trimming were worked out from the DNA. Among about 150,000 clones listed, roughly nine tenths were seen once. Per germline, CDR1 SGHVS and CDR2 FQNEAQ. Trimming removed 3 bases at V and 7 bases at J, with 15 bases between. CDR3 length equals 14 residues. The clonotype comes from a woman aged 55-69 years with active or convalescent COVID-19. The chain joins TRBV7-8 to TRBJ1-1; D is uncertain. Material for sequencing was peripheral blood. The CDR3 reads CASSLGSLGGEAFF. CDR3 nucleotide sequence: TGTGCCAGCAGCTTGGGATCCTTGGGAGGTGAAGCTTTCTTT.